This T cell receptor beta chain was sequenced during a study of regulatory T cells in long-lasting Graves disease (dated by TCRdb to the early 2020s). Some background on the complete study: Persistent Graves' disease was defined as antithyroid drug treatment for over 5 years with persistently positive TSH receptor autoantibodies. Peripheral blood TCR sequencing and RNA sequencing compared persistent Graves' disease patients with newly diagnosed Graves' disease patients. The study was conducted in China and was registered as a clinical trial. A total of around 35 samples were covered by TCR sequencing, comprising roughly 13 persistent and around 20 newly diagnosed Graves' disease patients. Antithyroid drugs had been taken for approximately 10 years on average by persistent Graves' disease patients in the clinical cohort.

The intended sense of this specimen's time point label: persistent/refractory GD, antithyroid drugs over 5 years with positive TRAb. For both TCR sequencing and RNA sequencing, RNA was extracted from PBMCs using TRIzol. The diagnosis of Graves' disease was made according to American Thyroid Association guidelines. The patients came from an endocrinology department in Xi'an, China. Each patient gave approximately 9 milliliters of peripheral blood, collected in an EDTA anticoagulant tube. Ficoll Paque Plus density gradient separation was used to isolate PBMCs, and no additional T cell sorting was done. An Agilent 2100 Bioanalyzer and agarose gel were used to assess RNA quality, and a NanoDrop 2000 was used to measure RNA concentration. The library came from multiplex PCR. TCRdb shows the sequencer as Illumina HiSeq 4000. To build TCR beta libraries, CDR3 regions were amplified by Arm-PCR using iRepertoire HTBI primers. Gel purification was performed on PCR products prior to sequencing. From the authors' description of their analysis: A total of 62 TRBV and 14 TRBJ segments were identified across samples and were used for gene usage analysis of CDR3 amino acid clonotypes. COPE and FqMerger were used to merge the filtered high-quality paired reads into contigs. Contigs were aligned with BLAST to IMGT TRBV, TRBD and TRBJ reference genes, and CDR3 was defined per IMGT. Any clonotype with a frequency above 0.1% was counted as a highly expanded clone. Shannon entropy served as the measure of repertoire diversity, while the Gini coefficient captured V-J evenness. Public clonotypes were defined as clonotypes shared by more than one individual. TCRdb reanalyzed the raw reads on its own, using fastp at Q25 for trimming and MiXCR for clone calling, and kept in-frame beta chains. Each record represents a unique CDR3 protein, reported with the most common genes and DNA among its rows. The V and J calls were not made by the authors but by TCRdb's processing. This sample comprises a few hundred thousand distinct CDR3 sequences, 20% to 25% of them detected only once. The ten biggest clones cover approximately 28% of the sample.

Its CDR3 holds 15 amino acids, cysteine through phenylalanine. The DNA shown is the 45-base CDR3, in frame from base 1. The trim is 4 bases for V and 6 bases for J, with a gap of 15 bases between the germline ends. The germline V gene specifies KGHDR as CDR1 and SFDVKD as CDR2. Overall study results and their limits: Sequencing and analysis were restricted to the TCR beta chain. Lower TCR Shannon entropy and fewer highly expanded clones were observed in persistent Graves' disease patients than in newly diagnosed patients, which suggested clonal expansion. Because the primary lesion, thyroid tissue, could not be accessed, the study looked at peripheral blood alone. More public clonotypes were shared among persistent patients (over 2,500) than among newly diagnosed patients (under 1,000). As a limitation, the authors acknowledged that the small sample size may reduce accuracy. Persistent disease showed preferential use of TRBV28, TRBJ1-2 and TRBJ2-5, whereas newly diagnosed disease favored TRBV20-1 and TRBJ2-1.

Comment on this clonotype: This receptor's antigen is unknown. No base quality information exists; no much larger clone differs at one position.

The receptor chain draws on TRBV24-1 and TRBJ2-4; a tentative D match to TRBD2 spans 5 bases. The sequenced sample was peripheral blood mononuclear cells (PBMCs), obtained when the disease was refractory, from a patient treated with antithyroid drugs. The TCR was taken from a female donor with Graves disease. The sequenced DNA: TGTGCCACCAGTGACCCGGCCGTAGGGAGAAACATTCAGTACTTC. Its protein reads: CATSDPAVGRNIQYF.